This is a list of T cell receptor beta chains from one sample in a study of graft-versus-host responses after intestinal transplantation. Libraries were prepared by immunoSEQ multiplex PCR; TCRdb keeps only in-frame clonotypes and omits some of them. The sample lists around 18,000 clones, less than 85% seen once, with 5% to 6% in the top ten. The sample in question was ileum tissue, obtained 17 days after transplant. These TCRs come from a human patient who received an intestinal transplant, so some T cells may come from the graft donor. Each CDR3 is given with its conserved first and last residue. A D gene is named only where the DNA matches it firmly. A clone size is listed for some rows: how often the clone was seen (once, few, many), or a class if it is expanded.

V gene,D gene,J gene,clone size,CDR3 protein,CDR3 DNA
TRBV23-1,-,TRBJ2-7,-,CASPASGWEQYF,TGCGCCAGCCCAGCGTCCGGGTGGGAGCAGTACTTC
TRBV6-1,TRBD1,TRBJ2-7,few,CASLDRGLYEQYF,TGTGCCAGCCTCGACAGGGGGCTATACGAGCAGTACTTC
TRBV6-1,TRBD2,TRBJ2-7,-,CASSEREGAGRGEQYF,TGTGCCAGCAGTGAACGGGAGGGTGCGGGGCGCGGCGAGCAGTACTTC
TRBV28,-,TRBJ2-3,once,CASSPLAIPSTDTQYF,TGTGCCAGCAGTCCCTTGGCGATCCCGAGCACAGATACGCAGTATTTT
TRBV5-1,-,TRBJ2-2,-,CASSSRERATTGELFF,TGCGCCAGCAGCTCCCGAGAGCGGGCGACTACCGGGGAGCTGTTTTTT
TRBV6-1,-,TRBJ1-5,-,CASGEGGNQPQHF,TGTGCCAGCGGTGAGGGGGGAAATCAGCCCCAGCATTTT
TRBV6-6,-,TRBJ1-4,-,CASSSRGMPNEKLFF,TGTGCCAGCAGTTCAAGGGGGATGCCTAATGAAAAACTGTTTTTT
TRBV6-5,-,TRBJ2-3,-,CASGDRDTQYF,TGTGCCAGCGGAGACAGAGATACGCAGTATTTT
TRBV5-1,-,TRBJ2-3,-,CASSFTGARTDTQYF,TGCGCCAGCAGCTTTACGGGAGCTAGGACAGATACGCAGTATTTT
TRBV19,TRBD1,TRBJ2-1,few,CASLGQGFYNEQFF,TGTGCCAGCCTGGGACAGGGGTTCTACAATGAGCAGTTCTTC
TRBV28,TRBD1,TRBJ2-7,-,CASSSTGGAYEQYF,TGTGCCAGCAGTTCGACAGGGGGCGCCTACGAGCAGTACTTC
TRBV15,-,TRBJ1-1,-,CATSRPTTGHTEAFF,TGTGCCACCAGCAGACCAACAACAGGTCACACTGAAGCTTTCTTT
TRBV7-6,TRBD2,TRBJ2-3,-,CASSRLAGPSTDTQYF,TGTGCCAGCAGCCGACTAGCGGGCCCCTCCACAGATACGCAGTATTTT
TRBV28,TRBD2,TRBJ2-1,-,CASSSTLAIYNEQFF,TGTGCCAGCAGTTCGACACTAGCGATTTACAATGAGCAGTTCTTC
TRBV9,TRBD1,TRBJ1-5,-,CASSRDSLKPQHF,TGTGCCAGCAGTCGGGACAGTTTAAAGCCCCAGCATTTT
TRBV9,-,TRBJ1-3,-,CASSVSGKAGNTIYF,TGTGCCAGCAGCGTATCGGGGAAGGCAGGAAACACCATATATTTT
TRBV6-5,TRBD1,TRBJ2-7,-,CASSYATGTAYEQYF,TGTGCCAGCAGCTACGCGACAGGGACGGCTTACGAGCAGTACTTC
TRBV18,-,TRBJ1-2,-,CASSPGHSNYGYTF,TGTGCCAGCTCACCGGGACATTCGAACTATGGCTACACCTTC
TRBV20-1,-,TRBJ2-1,-,CSAGLLNEQFF,TGCAGTGCTGGGCTCCTCAATGAGCAGTTCTTC
TRBV9,-,TRBJ1-3,-,CASSTRTGSGNTIYF,TGTGCCAGCAGCACCCGGACGGGCTCTGGAAACACCATATATTTT
TRBV7-2,TRBD2,TRBJ2-5,-,CASSPPGTRSPETQYF,TGTGCCAGCAGCCCCCCCGGGACTAGATCCCCAGAGACCCAGTACTTC
TRBV5-4,-,TRBJ2-5,-,CASSLPRGEQQGETQYF,TGTGCCAGCAGCTTACCTCGGGGTGAGCAGCAAGGAGAGACCCAGTACTTC
TRBV5-1,-,TRBJ2-6,-,CASSLEVTLSGANVLTF,TGCGCCAGCAGCTTGGAGGTCACCCTCTCTGGGGCCAACGTCCTGACTTTC
TRBV5-1,-,TRBJ2-2,-,CASSYGGTDGELFF,TGCGCCAGCAGCTATGGGGGGACGGACGGGGAGCTGTTTTTT
TRBV5-6,-,TRBJ2-7,-,CASSLYSSYEQYF,TGTGCCAGCAGCTTGTATAGCTCCTACGAGCAGTACTTC
TRBV4-3,-,TRBJ1-1,-,CASSVGGTNTEAFF,TGCGCCAGCAGCGTTGGGGGGACGAACACTGAAGCTTTCTTT
TRBV4-3,-,TRBJ1-3,-,CASSQLHTPYWGSGNTIYF,TGCGCCAGCAGCCAACTCCACACACCATATTGGGGCTCTGGAAACACCATATATTTT
TRBV29-1,TRBD1,TRBJ2-3,-,CSVEGDRGLNTDTQYF,TGCAGCGTTGAAGGGGACAGGGGACTCAACACAGATACGCAGTATTTT
TRBV4-2,TRBD1,TRBJ2-7,-,CASSPTGTGDYEQYF,TGTGCCAGCAGCCCGACAGGGACAGGGGATTACGAGCAGTACTTC
TRBV7-9,-,TRBJ2-7,-,CASSLGAYEQYF,TGTGCCAGCAGCTTAGGGGCCTACGAGCAGTACTTC
TRBV5-1,TRBD1,TRBJ1-1,-,CASSFLPGVTGEGTEAFF,TGCGCCAGCAGCTTTCTCCCGGGGGTAACAGGGGAGGGCACTGAAGCTTTCTTT
TRBV6-5,TRBD2,TRBJ2-1,-,CASSYEAGGEQFF,TGTGCCAGCAGTTACGAGGCGGGAGGGGAGCAGTTCTTC
TRBV15,-,TRBJ1-1,-,CATSATAGPNTEAFF,TGTGCCACCAGCGCAACGGCAGGACCGAACACTGAAGCTTTCTTT
TRBV7-3,TRBD2,TRBJ2-5,few,CASSLNGHSGRALTQYF,TGTGCCAGCAGCTTAAATGGGCATAGCGGGAGGGCCTTAACCCAGTACTTC
TRBV9,-,TRBJ2-1,-,CASSVGTSTYNEQFF,TGTGCCAGCAGCGTAGGCACTAGCACTTACAATGAGCAGTTCTTC
TRBV5-6,TRBD1,TRBJ1-1,once,CASSFGTGPEAFF,TGTGCCAGCAGCTTCGGGACAGGTCCTGAAGCTTTCTTT
TRBV29-1,-,TRBJ1-2,-,CSGNPTGEPYGYTF,TGCAGCGGTAACCCGACAGGCGAACCCTATGGCTACACCTTC
TRBV10-1,TRBD1,TRBJ2-7,-,CASSHGTGTYEQYF,TGCGCCAGCAGCCACGGGACAGGCACCTACGAGCAGTACTTC
TRBV5-1,TRBD2,TRBJ2-3,-,CASSLGGLAGTDTQYF,TGCGCCAGCAGCTTGGGGGGACTAGCGGGCACAGATACGCAGTATTTT
TRBV19,-,TRBJ1-2,-,CASRSTGSYGYTF,TGTGCCAGCCGCAGCACAGGGTCTTATGGCTACACCTTC
TRBV5-6,TRBD1,TRBJ1-5,-,CASSLGGQWGANQPQHF,TGTGCCAGCAGCTTGGGGGGACAGTGGGGGGCCAATCAGCCCCAGCATTTT
TRBV7-6,-,TRBJ2-3,-,CASSSGGGGADTQYF,TGTGCCAGCAGCTCCGGAGGTGGGGGCGCAGATACGCAGTATTTT
TRBV11-2,TRBD1,TRBJ2-1,-,CASSLRMIPGQGYNEQFF,TGTGCCAGCAGCTTAAGGATGATCCCGGGACAGGGGTACAATGAGCAGTTCTTC
TRBV5-6,-,TRBJ1-4,-,CASSLVGTTNEKLFF,TGTGCCAGCAGCTTGGTTGGCACAACTAATGAAAAACTGTTTTTT
TRBV29-1,-,TRBJ1-2,-,CSVSKGANYGYTF,TGCAGCGTTTCCAAAGGAGCGAACTATGGCTACACCTTC
TRBV11-1,-,TRBJ1-1,-,CASSLGYRESEFAEAFF,TGTGCCAGCAGCTTAGGCTACCGGGAATCGGAGTTCGCTGAAGCTTTCTTT
TRBV11-2,-,TRBJ1-4,-,CASSSGRKLFF,TGTGCCAGCAGTTCGGGGAGAAAACTGTTTTTT
TRBV19,-,TRBJ2-1,-,CASSISASLYEQFF,TGTGCCAGTAGTATCTCGGCTAGCCTGTATGAGCAGTTCTTC
TRBV7-3,-,TRBJ1-1,once,CASSLAPGQRTEAFF,TGTGCCAGCAGCTTGGCCCCGGGACAAAGGACTGAAGCTTTCTTT
TRBV6-1,-,TRBJ2-7,-,CASTQPSGRNEQYF,TGTGCCAGCACCCAACCATCGGGTCGGAACGAGCAGTACTTC
TRBV28,-,TRBJ2-7,-,CASSLDQTVYEQYF,TGTGCCAGCAGTTTAGACCAGACGGTTTACGAGCAGTACTTC
TRBV18,-,TRBJ1-1,-,CASSPRLTEAFF,TGTGCCAGCTCACCTCGATTAACTGAAGCTTTCTTT